A single sample is the source of the 18 T cell receptor beta chains below, sequenced in a study of neurological immune-mediated disorders. TCRdb reprocessed the 5' RACE reads via MiXCR and lists one record per CDR3 protein. The table has tens of thousands of distinct CDR3 sequences, 10% to 13% seen once. Sample: PBMCs. All receptors come from a man in his forties in good health.

Many counts were recorded for this clonotype. The chain couples TRBV7-9 to TRBJ1-6, with 9 bases matching TRBD1. The CDR3 loop spans 15 amino acids. The germline gives CDR1 SEHNR, CDR2 FQNEAQ (reference sequence). The J segment lost 13 bases and the V segment lost 2 bases, leaving 9 bases of the junction unmatched. Here the CDR3 DNA reads TGTGCCAGCAGCTTAACAACAGGGGGCAACGACCCCCTCCACTTT. It yields the protein CASSLTTGGNDPLHF.

The chain couples TRBV3-1 to TRBJ1-5, with D possibly matching TRBD1 (6 bases). Germline V gene data show CDR1 as LGHDT and CDR2 as YNNKEL (reference sequence). The CDR3 has 14 residues. Trimming pared 1 base from V and 7 bases from J, leaving 11 bases between. CDR3 in amino acids: CASSQAGAGQPQHF. The CDR3 coding sequence is TGTGCCAGCAGCCAAGCAGGGGCGGGGCAGCCCCAGCATTTT.

This clonotype occurred many times. The chain combines TRBV28 with TRBJ2-6; no firm D call. Trimming took 8 bases from V and 2 from J, leaving 10 bases between them. The germline gives CDR1 MDHEN, CDR2 SYDVKM. This CDR3 comprises 14 residues. The CDR3 bases are TGTGCCAGCCAGCCCCCAACTGGGGCCAACGTCCTGACTTTC. It is translated as CASQPPTGANVLTF.

This clonotype has a count of ten or more. V is TRBV20-1 and J is TRBJ2-5; the D gene is possibly TRBD1 (6 bases). The CDR3 totals 15 residues. Between the trimmed V and J ends, which lost 0 bases and 0 bases, there was a span of 11 bases. Germline-derived CDR1 and CDR2 are DFQATT and SNEGSKA (reference sequence). The CDR3 region is CSARDGQGYQETQYF. The CDR3 DNA reads as TGCAGTGCTAGAGATGGTCAGGGGTACCAAGAGACCCAGTACTTC.

This clonotype showed up many times. The V gene is TRBV27, the J gene TRBJ2-1; maybe TRBD2 (6 bases). Between the trimmed V and J ends, which lost 5 bases and 6 bases, there was a span of 14 bases. CDR3 length: 14 amino acids. The germline V gene has CDR1 MNHEY and CDR2 SMNVEV (reference sequence). In DNA form, the CDR3 reads TGTGCCAGCAGTCAGGGACTGTCTCTCAATGAGCAGTTCTTC. This gives the protein CASSQGLSLNEQFF.

This clonotype was seen ten or more times. The rearrangement links TRBV12-3 or TRBV12-4 to TRBJ2-1, with a tentative D call TRBD2 (6 bases). Deletions cut 2 bases from V and 0 bases from J, with 11 bases between. The CDR3 sequence is 16 residues long. CDR3 bases: TGTGCCAGCAGTTTATGGGGGAGGAGCTCCTACAATGAGCAGTTCTTC. Protein sequence: CASSLWGRSSYNEQFF.

This clonotype has at least ten counts. This chain connects TRBV12-3 or TRBV12-4 to TRBJ2-1; TRBD2 matches 7 bases. The trim removed 4 bases at V and 2 bases at J, leaving 2 bases unmatched. The CDR3 spans 14 residues. The DNA of the CDR3 is TGTGCCAGCAGTTCAGGGACTACCTACAATGAGCAGTTCTTC. Its protein is CASSSGTTYNEQFF.

This clonotype has a count of ten or more. The V gene is TRBV6-2 or TRBV6-3, the J gene TRBJ2-7; 9 bases map to TRBD1. Germline CDR1 and CDR2: MNHEY and SVGEGT. The length of the CDR3 is 18 residues. The trim removed 4 bases at V and 3 bases at J, leaving 16 bases unmatched. CDR3 bases: TGTGCCAGCAGTTTCCCGGGACAGGGCTCGCCCGTCTTCTACGAGCAGTACTTC. Protein sequence: CASSFPGQGSPVFYEQYF.

This clonotype was seen many times. The V gene is TRBV20-1, the J gene TRBJ2-5; D could derive from TRBD1 or TRBD2 (5 bases each). Germline loops: CDR1 DFQATT, CDR2 SNEGSKA (reference sequence). Trimming pared 5 bases from V and 3 bases from J, leaving 10 bases between. The CDR3 has 12 amino acids. CDR3 nucleotide sequence: TGCAGTGCTCGAGGGGTCAAAGAGACCCAGTACTTC. Its translation is CSARGVKETQYF.

This clonotype was recorded at least ten times. V gene TRBV20-1 combines with J gene TRBJ2-2; no definite D call. The CDR3 has 14 amino acids. Germline V gives CDR1 DFQATT, CDR2 SNEGSKA (reference sequence). V lost 3 bases, J lost 2 bases, and 10 bases lay in between. CDR3 region: CSASLGPNTGELFF. The DNA for the CDR3 is TGCAGTGCTAGTTTAGGCCCCAACACCGGGGAGCTGTTTTTT.

This clonotype was seen repeatedly, ten times or more. The chain is built from TRBV7-9 and TRBJ2-7; D may be TRBD1 or TRBD2 (5 bases each). V was cut by 5 bases and J by 0 bases, with 14 bases left in between. This CDR3 region has 15 residues. The germline V gene has CDR1 SEHNR and CDR2 FQNEAQ (reference sequence). CDR3: CASSPRDASSYEQYF. In DNA form, the CDR3 reads TGTGCCAGCAGCCCTCGGGACGCCAGCTCCTACGAGCAGTACTTC.

This clonotype was found many times. This chain connects TRBV5-1 to TRBJ2-4; possibly TRBD1 or TRBD2 for D (6 bases each). V gave up 7 bases and J gave up 0 bases, with 17 bases separating them. The CDR3 sequence is 16 residues long. CDR1 and CDR2 (germline): SGHRS, YFSETQ. The CDR3 here is CASAQAGGGAKNIQYF. DNA for the CDR3: TGCGCCAGCGCCCAGGCAGGAGGGGGAGCCAAAAACATTCAGTACTTC.

This clonotype came up many times. The rearrangement uses TRBV29-1 and TRBJ2-7, with a weak D call TRBD2 (6 bases). Per the germline V gene, CDR1 is SQVTM and CDR2 is ANQGSEA. CDR3 size: 12 residues. V shed 5 bases and J shed 3 bases, with 11 bases lying between them. The CDR3 spells CSVQLAGYEQYF. The CDR3 bases are TGCAGCGTTCAACTAGCCGGCTACGAGCAGTACTTC.

In this sample, this clonotype turned up many times. The V gene is TRBV6-1, the J gene TRBJ2-7; TRBD2 matches at 9 bases. CDR3 length equals 17 residues. The junction had 9 bases not matched to a gene; V was cut back by 2 bases and J by 1 base. From germline, CDR1 is MNHNS and CDR2 SASEGT. CDR3 coding DNA: TGTGCCAGCAGTGAAAACAGTAGCGGGGGCCGATCCTACGAGCAGTACTTC. Translated, it gives CASSENSSGGRSYEQYF.

This clonotype was seen only a few times. The gene calls are TRBV12-3 or TRBV12-4 and TRBJ1-3; D is undetermined. V was shortened by 6 bases and J by 0 bases, with 6 bases between the two germline ends. The CDR3 totals 13 residues. The CDR3 DNA is TGTGCCAGCAGGACCAACTCTGGAAACACCATATATTTT. Amino acid sequence: CASRTNSGNTIYF.

This clonotype occurred many times. This sequence joins TRBV28 and TRBJ1-2; TRBD1 is a possible D gene (5 bases). The CDR3 consists of 17 residues. Trimming cost V 3 bases and J 4 bases, with 21 bases left between them. Per the germline V gene, CDR1 is MDHEN and CDR2 is SYDVKM. The CDR3: CASSLEFPLGTLYGYTF. For the CDR3, the DNA is TGTGCCAGCAGTTTGGAATTCCCGCTGGGGACTCTCTATGGCTACACCTTC.

J is TRBJ2-7 and V is TRBV3-1; D may be TRBD1 or TRBD2 (6 bases each). The length of the CDR3 is 17 residues. Germline lookup yields CDR1 LGHDT and CDR2 YNNKEL (reference sequence). Trimming cost V 1 base and J 6 bases, with 22 bases left between them. The CDR3 bases are TGTGCCAGCAGCCAAGGTTTCGGAGGGGGAAACTTTGGCGAGCAGTACTTC. It translates to CASSQGFGGGNFGEQYF.

This clonotype was counted many times. This chain links TRBV5-1 with TRBJ1-1, with TRBD1 matching 7 bases. This CDR3 is 16 amino acids long. The germline V gene encodes CDR1 SGHRS and CDR2 YFSETQ. V shed 1 base, J shed 0 bases, and the junction held 6 bases outside the gene matches. Written as DNA, the CDR3 is TGCGCCAGCAGCTTGATGGGTCAGGGGGTGAACACTGAAGCTTTCTTT. It yields the protein CASSLMGQGVNTEAFF.